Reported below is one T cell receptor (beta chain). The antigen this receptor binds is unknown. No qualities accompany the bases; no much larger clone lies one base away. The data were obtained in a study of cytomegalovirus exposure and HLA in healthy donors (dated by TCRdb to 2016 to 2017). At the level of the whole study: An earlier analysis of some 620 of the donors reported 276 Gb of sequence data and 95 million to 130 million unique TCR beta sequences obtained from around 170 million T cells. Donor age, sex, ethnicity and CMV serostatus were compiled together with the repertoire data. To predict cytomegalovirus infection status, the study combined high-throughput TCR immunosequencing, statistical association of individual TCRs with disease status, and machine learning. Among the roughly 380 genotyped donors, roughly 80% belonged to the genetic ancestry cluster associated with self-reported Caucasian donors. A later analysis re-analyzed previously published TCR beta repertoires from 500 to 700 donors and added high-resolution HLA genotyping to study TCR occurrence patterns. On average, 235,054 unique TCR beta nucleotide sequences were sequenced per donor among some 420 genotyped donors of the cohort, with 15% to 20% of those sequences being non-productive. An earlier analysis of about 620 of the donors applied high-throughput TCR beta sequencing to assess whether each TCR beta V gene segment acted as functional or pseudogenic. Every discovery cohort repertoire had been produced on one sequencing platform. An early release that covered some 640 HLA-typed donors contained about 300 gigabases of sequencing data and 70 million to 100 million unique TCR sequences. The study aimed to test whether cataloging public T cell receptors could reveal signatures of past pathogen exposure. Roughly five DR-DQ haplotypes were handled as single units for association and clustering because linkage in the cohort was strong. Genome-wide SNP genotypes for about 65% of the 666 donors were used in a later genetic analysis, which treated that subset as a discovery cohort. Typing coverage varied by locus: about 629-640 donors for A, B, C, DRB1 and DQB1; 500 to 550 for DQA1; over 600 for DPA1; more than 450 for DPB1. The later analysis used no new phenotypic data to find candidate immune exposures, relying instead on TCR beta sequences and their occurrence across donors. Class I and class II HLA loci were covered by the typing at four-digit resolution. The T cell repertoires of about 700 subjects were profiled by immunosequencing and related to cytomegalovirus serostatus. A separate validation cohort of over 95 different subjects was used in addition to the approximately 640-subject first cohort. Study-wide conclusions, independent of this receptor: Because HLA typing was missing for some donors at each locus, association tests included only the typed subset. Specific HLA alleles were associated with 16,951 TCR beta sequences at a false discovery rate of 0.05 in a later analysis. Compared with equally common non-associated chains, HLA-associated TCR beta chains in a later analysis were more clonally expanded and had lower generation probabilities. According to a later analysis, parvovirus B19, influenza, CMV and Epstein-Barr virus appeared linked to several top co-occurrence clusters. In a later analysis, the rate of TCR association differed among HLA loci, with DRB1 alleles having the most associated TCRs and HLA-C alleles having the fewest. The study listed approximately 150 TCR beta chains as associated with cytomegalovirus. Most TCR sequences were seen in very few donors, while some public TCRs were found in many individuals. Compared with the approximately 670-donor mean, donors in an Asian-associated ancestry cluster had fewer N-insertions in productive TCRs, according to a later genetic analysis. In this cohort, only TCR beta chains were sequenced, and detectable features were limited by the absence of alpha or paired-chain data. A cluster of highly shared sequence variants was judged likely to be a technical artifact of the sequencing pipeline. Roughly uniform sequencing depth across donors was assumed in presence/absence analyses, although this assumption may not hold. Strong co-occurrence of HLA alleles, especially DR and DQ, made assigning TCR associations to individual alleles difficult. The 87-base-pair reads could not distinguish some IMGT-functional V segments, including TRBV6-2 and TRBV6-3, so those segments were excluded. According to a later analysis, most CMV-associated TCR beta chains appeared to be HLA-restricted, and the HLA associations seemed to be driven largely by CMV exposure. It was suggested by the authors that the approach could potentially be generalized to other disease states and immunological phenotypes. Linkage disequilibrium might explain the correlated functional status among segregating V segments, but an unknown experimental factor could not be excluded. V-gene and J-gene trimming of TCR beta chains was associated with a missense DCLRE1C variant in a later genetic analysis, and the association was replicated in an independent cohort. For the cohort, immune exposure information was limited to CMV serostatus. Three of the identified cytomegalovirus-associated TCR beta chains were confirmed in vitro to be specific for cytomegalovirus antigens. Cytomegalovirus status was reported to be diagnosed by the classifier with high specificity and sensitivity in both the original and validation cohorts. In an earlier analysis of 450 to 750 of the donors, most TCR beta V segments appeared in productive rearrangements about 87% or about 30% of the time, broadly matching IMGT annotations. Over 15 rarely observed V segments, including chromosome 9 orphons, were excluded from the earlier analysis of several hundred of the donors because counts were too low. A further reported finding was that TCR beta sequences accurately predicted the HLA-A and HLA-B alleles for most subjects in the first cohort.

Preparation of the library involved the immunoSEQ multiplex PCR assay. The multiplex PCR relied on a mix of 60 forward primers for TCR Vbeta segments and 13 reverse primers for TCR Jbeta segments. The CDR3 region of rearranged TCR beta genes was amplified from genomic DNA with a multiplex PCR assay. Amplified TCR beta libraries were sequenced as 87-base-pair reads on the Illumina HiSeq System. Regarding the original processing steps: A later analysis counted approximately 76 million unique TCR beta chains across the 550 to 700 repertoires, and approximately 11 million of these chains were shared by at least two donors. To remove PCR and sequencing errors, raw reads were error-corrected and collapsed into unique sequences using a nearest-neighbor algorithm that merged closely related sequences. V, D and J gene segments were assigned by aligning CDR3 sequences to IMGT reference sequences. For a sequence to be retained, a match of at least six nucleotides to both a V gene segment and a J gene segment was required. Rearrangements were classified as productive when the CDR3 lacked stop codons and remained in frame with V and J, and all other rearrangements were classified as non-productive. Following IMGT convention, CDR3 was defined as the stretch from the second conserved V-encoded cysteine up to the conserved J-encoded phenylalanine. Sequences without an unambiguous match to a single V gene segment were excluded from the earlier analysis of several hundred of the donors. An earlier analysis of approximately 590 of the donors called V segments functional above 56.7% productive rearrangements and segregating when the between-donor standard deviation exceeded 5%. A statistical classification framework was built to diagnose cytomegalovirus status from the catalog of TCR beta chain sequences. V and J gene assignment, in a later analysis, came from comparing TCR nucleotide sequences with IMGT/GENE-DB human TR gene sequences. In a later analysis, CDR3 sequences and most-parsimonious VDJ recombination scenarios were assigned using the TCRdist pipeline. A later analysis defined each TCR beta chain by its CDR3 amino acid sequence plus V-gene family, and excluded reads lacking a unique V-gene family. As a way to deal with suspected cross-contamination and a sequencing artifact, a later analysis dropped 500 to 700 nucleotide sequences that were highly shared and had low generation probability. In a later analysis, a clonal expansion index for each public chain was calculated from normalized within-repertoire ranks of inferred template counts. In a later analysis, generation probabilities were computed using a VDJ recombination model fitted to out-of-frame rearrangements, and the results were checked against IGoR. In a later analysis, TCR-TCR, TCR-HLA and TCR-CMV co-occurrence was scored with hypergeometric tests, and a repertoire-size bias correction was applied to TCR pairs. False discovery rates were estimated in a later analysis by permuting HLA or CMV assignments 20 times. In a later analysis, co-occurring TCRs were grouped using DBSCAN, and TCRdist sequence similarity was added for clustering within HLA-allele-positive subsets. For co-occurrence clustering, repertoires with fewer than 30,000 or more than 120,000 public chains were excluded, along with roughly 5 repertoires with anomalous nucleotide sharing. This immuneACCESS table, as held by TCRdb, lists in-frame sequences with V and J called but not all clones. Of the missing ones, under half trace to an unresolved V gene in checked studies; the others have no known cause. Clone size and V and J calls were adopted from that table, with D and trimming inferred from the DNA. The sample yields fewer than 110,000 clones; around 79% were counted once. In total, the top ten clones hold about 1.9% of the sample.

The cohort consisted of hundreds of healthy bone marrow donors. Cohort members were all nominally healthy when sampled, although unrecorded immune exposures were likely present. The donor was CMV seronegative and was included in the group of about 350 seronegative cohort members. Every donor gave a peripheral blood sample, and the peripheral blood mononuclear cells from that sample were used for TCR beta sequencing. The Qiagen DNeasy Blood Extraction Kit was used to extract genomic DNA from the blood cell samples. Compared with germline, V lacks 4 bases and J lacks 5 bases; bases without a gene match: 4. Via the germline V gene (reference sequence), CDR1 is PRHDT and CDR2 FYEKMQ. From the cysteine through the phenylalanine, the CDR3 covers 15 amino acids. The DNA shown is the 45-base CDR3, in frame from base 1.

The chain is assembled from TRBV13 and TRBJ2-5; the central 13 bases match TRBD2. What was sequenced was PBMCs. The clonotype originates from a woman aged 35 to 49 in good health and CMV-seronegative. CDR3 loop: CASSYGLAGVETQYF. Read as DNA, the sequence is TGTGCCAGCAGCTACGGACTAGCGGGGGTGGAGACCCAGTACTTC.